This T cell receptor (beta chain) was obtained from a study of shared clonotypes between healthy human individuals. Findings and limits, study-wide: Apart from blood, nothing was sampled; tissue repertoires likely differ. Rarefaction analysis demonstrated incomplete sorted-subset sequencing notwithstanding large depth.

Germline lookup yields CDR1 PRHDT and CDR2 FYEKMQ (reference sequence). V dropped 2 bases and J dropped 6; count of bases not matched to a gene: 8. CDR3 size: 15 residues. The data were produced by immunoSEQ multiplex PCR, yet TCRdb's version contains in-frame clones alone and is incomplete. The data show 650,000 to 750,000 clones, more than 70% seen once. With regard to this clone: The antigen is not known.

This TCR was sampled from a woman aged 30 to 39 in good health. Sequenced input: memory CD4+ T cells sorted from blood. Noted subset: CD45RA-negative fraction. V is TRBV13 and J is TRBJ2-7, with TRBD1 matching 9 bases. The CDR3: CASSLRQGVLSEQYF. CDR3 sequence (DNA): TGTGCCAGCAGCTTAAGACAGGGGGTTTTATCCGAGCAGTACTTC.